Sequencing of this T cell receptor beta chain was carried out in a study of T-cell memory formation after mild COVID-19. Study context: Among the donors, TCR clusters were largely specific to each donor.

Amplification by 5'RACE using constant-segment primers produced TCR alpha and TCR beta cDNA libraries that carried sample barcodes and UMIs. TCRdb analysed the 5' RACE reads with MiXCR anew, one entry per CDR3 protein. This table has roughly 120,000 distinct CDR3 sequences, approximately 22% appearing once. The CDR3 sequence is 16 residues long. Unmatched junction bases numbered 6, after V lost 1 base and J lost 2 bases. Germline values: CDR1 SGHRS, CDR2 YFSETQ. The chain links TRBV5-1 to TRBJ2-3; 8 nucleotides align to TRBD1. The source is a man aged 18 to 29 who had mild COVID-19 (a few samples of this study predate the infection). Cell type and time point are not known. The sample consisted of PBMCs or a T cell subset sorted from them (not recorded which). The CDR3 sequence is CASSLHQGANTDTQYF. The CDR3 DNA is TGCGCCAGCAGCTTGCATCAGGGGGCTAACACAGATACGCAGTATTTT.